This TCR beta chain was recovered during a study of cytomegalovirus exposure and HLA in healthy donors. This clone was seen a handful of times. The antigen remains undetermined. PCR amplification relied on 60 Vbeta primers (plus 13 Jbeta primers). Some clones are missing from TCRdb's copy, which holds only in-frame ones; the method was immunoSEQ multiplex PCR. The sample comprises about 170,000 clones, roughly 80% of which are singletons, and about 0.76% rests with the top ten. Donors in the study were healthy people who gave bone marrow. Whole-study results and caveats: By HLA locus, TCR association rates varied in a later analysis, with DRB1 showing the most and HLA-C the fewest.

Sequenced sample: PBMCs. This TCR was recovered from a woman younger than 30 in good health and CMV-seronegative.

The CDR3 sequence: CASSVGGNYEQYF. The CDR3 DNA is TGTGCCAGCAGCGTCGGGGGAAACTACGAGCAGTACTTC. The genes are TRBV9 and TRBJ2-7; a weak D match, TRBD2 (6 bases). Deletions cut 2 bases from V and 3 bases from J, with 9 bases between. There are 13 residues in the CDR3. Germline V gene lookup returns CDR1 SGDLS and CDR2 YYNGEE.